This T cell receptor (beta chain) came from a study of T cell repertoires in cytomegalovirus infection. TCRdb reprocessed the reads with MiXCR, giving one entry per CDR3 protein. The repertoire holds hundreds of thousands of distinct CDR3 sequences, with 29% as singletons. Deletions cut 0 bases from V and 0 bases from J, with 14 bases between. CDR3 length: 17 residues. CDR1 and CDR2 from the germline V gene are LNHNV and YYDKDF (reference sequence). The sample holds one count of this clonotype. No antigen is known for it. The input for sequencing was cultured PBMCs, taken from culture after CMV antigen stimulation. The rearrangement uses TRBV15 and TRBJ1-1; TRBD1 is a possible D gene (5 bases). The TCR comes from a human donor in good health (CMV status not recorded). Some clones in this sample may be carry-over from other donors' samples. CDR3 sequence: CATSRDRREGMNTEAFF. DNA for the CDR3: TGTGCCACCAGCAGAGATCGAAGGGAGGGGATGAACACTGAAGCTTTCTTT.